The rows below give T cell receptor beta chains drawn from one sample of a study of identical twins. MiXCR was run by TCRdb on the 5' RACE reads, yielding one entry per CDR3 protein. The table has roughly 540,000 distinct CDR3 sequences, 20% to 25% seen once. A further study also used this sample, focusing on T cells expressing NK-cell markers.

Sequenced material: CD4+ T cells sorted from blood. These receptors were obtained from a woman younger than 30 in good health. Both conserved end residues are part of each CDR3. A D gene is named only where the DNA matches it firmly. Not all rows give a size; the values are once, few, many and, for expanded clones, a class.

d_call	j_call	clone_size	v_call	cdr3_aa
-	TRBJ1-2	-	TRBV29-1	CSVDEPGVYGYTF
-	TRBJ2-3	few	TRBV3-1	CASSQMPADTQYF
TRBD1	TRBJ2-3	-	TRBV6-1	CASQHRTGSTDTQYF
-	TRBJ2-7	few	TRBV27	CASSNGPGAYF
TRBD2	TRBJ2-1	many	TRBV5-1	CASSLNMGTSVNEQFF
TRBD1	TRBJ1-6	-	TRBV12-3/TRBV12-4	CASGTGAGNSPLHF
-	TRBJ2-7	few	TRBV15	CATSRPQGAYEQYF
TRBD1	TRBJ2-1	few	TRBV12-3/TRBV12-4	CAGNRGNNNEQFF
-	TRBJ2-3	-	TRBV20-1	CSAGGTHSTDTQYF
-	TRBJ1-4	-	TRBV20-1	CSARDRGEEKLFF
-	TRBJ2-3	few	TRBV7-2	CASSKQTWQYF
-	TRBJ2-6	-	TRBV12-3/TRBV12-4	CASSLRGANVLTF
-	TRBJ2-5	-	TRBV2	CASRAGHTSRYF
-	TRBJ1-1	few	TRBV7-6	CASSAMATDTEAFF
TRBD1	TRBJ1-1	-	TRBV29-1	CSVEQGHTEAFF
TRBD2	TRBJ2-3	-	TRBV5-1	CASSLEASGGGTDTQYF
-	TRBJ1-4	many	TRBV20-1	CSAPSVANEKLFF
-	TRBJ2-7	many	TRBV6-6	CASVLGDTYEQYF
-	TRBJ2-1	-	TRBV4-3	CASSQAFNHEQFF
TRBD2	TRBJ2-1	-	TRBV7-7	CASSPHRATSGGGREQFF
-	TRBJ2-7	-	TRBV12-3/TRBV12-4	CASSFSTPGVGYEQYF
-	TRBJ2-5	many	TRBV12-3/TRBV12-4	CASSSQAGREETQYF
-	TRBJ2-1	-	TRBV18	CASSPDRHNEQFF
-	TRBJ2-3	many	TRBV29-1	CSVEVGRGGGSAQYF
-	TRBJ1-5	many	TRBV10-3	CAISEGSLNQPQHF
-	TRBJ2-2	few	TRBV18	CASSPVGELFF
-	TRBJ2-3	few	TRBV28	CASSWGNTDTQYF
TRBD2	TRBJ2-2	-	TRBV10-3	CAITGGMTGELFF
-	TRBJ2-1	-	TRBV12-3/TRBV12-4	CASSLRQDNEQFF
TRBD1	TRBJ1-2	-	TRBV5-5	CASSSSGTVGYTF
TRBD1	TRBJ2-6	-	TRBV18	CASSPQTPGQGFVLTF
-	TRBJ1-1	-	TRBV21-1	CASSKNGSNTEAFF
-	TRBJ2-7	-	TRBV12-3/TRBV12-4	CASSFALGPYEQYF
TRBD2	TRBJ2-1	many	TRBV20-1	CSVAGLAGGNEQFF
TRBD1	TRBJ2-5	few	TRBV20-1	CSAKTGEAAETQYF
-	TRBJ2-7	-	TRBV6-1	CASRRNAEQYF
-	TRBJ1-1	-	TRBV12-3/TRBV12-4	CASSRDRIQEAFF
-	TRBJ2-1	-	TRBV11-2	CASSLEAYHEQFF
-	TRBJ1-1	-	TRBV7-6	CASSPREGRAFF
-	TRBJ2-7	few	TRBV2	CASSQERSSYEQYF
-	TRBJ2-5	few	TRBV20-1	CSASGPTETQYF
-	TRBJ2-1	few	TRBV12-3/TRBV12-4	CASTLFSDEQFF
TRBD2	TRBJ2-7	-	TRBV11-1	CASSPVVYSWRGGHEQYF
-	TRBJ2-5	few	TRBV6-5	CASTSDQETQYF
-	TRBJ2-5	-	TRBV20-1	CSAVGKETQYF
-	TRBJ1-2	few	TRBV12-3/TRBV12-4	CASSGLRGRGNYGYTF
TRBD1	TRBJ2-2	-	TRBV12-3/TRBV12-4	CVAGDRGPSTGELFF
-	TRBJ1-2	few	TRBV7-2	CASSISGTNYGYTF
TRBD1	TRBJ2-7	-	TRBV7-2	CASSLGGQGAIYEQYF
TRBD2	TRBJ2-1	few	TRBV9	CASSVRREGLNEQFF
TRBD2	TRBJ2-7	-	TRBV6-2/TRBV6-3	CASSYPTHRSGTSGSTEQYF
TRBD2	TRBJ2-7	few	TRBV12-3/TRBV12-4	CASRTSGGTYEQYF
-	TRBJ2-5	many	TRBV5-1	CASSGEGHQGETQYF
TRBD2	TRBJ2-7	-	TRBV12-3/TRBV12-4	CASSPSGSGEQYF
-	TRBJ1-4	few	TRBV4-2	CASSQENRVNEKLFF
-	TRBJ2-1	few	TRBV29-1	CSVVPTTALGTAFF
TRBD1	TRBJ1-6	-	TRBV7-9	CASSSGQGYNSPLHF